The 17 T cell receptor beta chains in this list originate from one sample, sequenced in a study of Ad26.COV2.S vaccination and SARS-CoV-2 variants. Clones were sequenced by immunoSEQ multiplex PCR, and TCRdb holds only the in-frame ones, with some missing. This table holds some 480,000 clones, 87% found once. The treatment: some 20 received Ad26.COV2.S at low or high dose, single or two shots; several received placebo; per-sample allocation not given. Day 63 after the first vaccine or placebo injection was the time point for sampling. Material: peripheral blood, obtained in a trial of Ad26.COV2.S vaccine versus placebo. The receptor set was obtained from a person aged 18-60 years who received the Ad26.COV2.S COVID-19 vaccine or a placebo.

This CDR3 is CASSYSSNQPQHF. The CDR3 DNA follows: TGTGCCAGTAGTTATAGCAGCAATCAGCCCCAGCATTTT. V gene TRBV19 combines with J gene TRBJ1-5, with unresolved D. The CDR3 is made up of 13 amino acids. The germline gives CDR1 LNHDA, CDR2 SQIVND (reference sequence). V was shortened by 5 bases and J by 1 base, with 6 bases between the two germline ends.

The genes are TRBV11-1 and TRBJ2-7, with 8 bases fitting TRBD1. CDR1 and CDR2 from the germline V gene are SGHAT and FQDESV (reference sequence). The CDR3 is 15 amino acids. Trimming took 6 bases from V and 0 from J; bases not matched to a gene: 7. CDR3 sequence reads: CASRPPGGPSYEQYF. In nucleotides, the CDR3 is TGTGCCAGCAGACCTCCAGGGGGCCCCTCCTACGAGCAGTACTTC.

The V and J genes are TRBV6-5 and TRBJ2-3; TRBD2 agrees at 7 bases. The CDR3 runs 15 residues. CDR1 MNHEY and CDR2 SVGAGI come from the germline V gene. V lost 7 bases to trimming and J lost 2 bases; unmatched junction nucleotides: 9. The CDR3 region is CASKGLAENTDTQYF. The CDR3 DNA is TGTGCCAGCAAAGGGCTAGCGGAGAACACAGATACGCAGTATTTT.

This clone was recorded a few times. This chain joins TRBV5-4 and TRBJ2-2; no reliable D call. V dropped 1 base and J dropped 0 bases, with 7 bases sitting between them. CDR1 is SGHNT and CDR2 is YYREEE in the germline V gene (reference sequence). This CDR3 has 15 amino acids. CDR3 sequence (DNA): TGTGCCAGCAGCTTGAGGCGGACGAACACCGGGGAGCTGTTTTTT. It is translated as CASSLRRTNTGELFF.

The chain joins TRBV7-2 to TRBJ1-2, with TRBD1 matching over 9 bases. Looked up from germline, CDR1 is SGHTA and CDR2 is FQGNSA. Germline trimming cut 5 bases from V and 5 bases from J; bases unmatched to any gene: 9. The CDR3 is 15 residues long. This chain's CDR3 is CASSPSGGTGYGYTF. The CDR3 DNA reads as TGTGCCAGCAGCCCTAGTGGGGGGACAGGGTATGGCTACACCTTC.

The chain combines TRBV6-2 or TRBV6-3 with TRBJ2-2; possibly TRBD2 for D (6 bases). Per the germline V gene, CDR1 is MNHEY and CDR2 is SVGEGT. This CDR3 contains 18 residues. Trimming took off 4 bases at V and 0 bases at J, with 18 bases between the two ends. The CDR3 reads CASSSIRKGLTNTGELFF. The CDR3 region has the DNA TGTGCCAGCAGTTCAATAAGAAAGGGACTTACGAACACCGGGGAGCTGTTTTTT.

V usage is TRBV7-9 and J usage is TRBJ1-1, with D uncertain. This CDR3 has 13 residues. V was trimmed by 1 base and J by 6 bases, leaving 9 bases between them. The germline V gene has CDR1 SEHNR and CDR2 FQNEAQ (reference sequence). This CDR3 is CASSLVWFPEAFF. In nucleotides, the CDR3 is TGTGCCAGCAGCTTAGTATGGTTCCCTGAAGCTTTCTTT. Full variable domain (rest looked up from reference TRBV7-9 and TRBJ1-1): DTGVSQNPRHKITKRGQNVTFRCDPISEHNRLYWYRQTLGQGPEFLTYFQNEAQLEKSRLLSDRFSAERPKGSFSTLEIQRTEQGDSAMYLCASSLVWFPEAFFGQGTRLTVV.

The chain has TRBV7-2 and TRBJ2-7; 9 bases line up with TRBD1. V gave up 1 base and J gave up 3 bases; unmatched junction bases: 7. The V gene's germline CDR1 is SGHTA and CDR2 FQGNSA. The CDR3 runs to 16 residues. The CDR3 reads CASSLDGQGFRYEQYF. CDR3 DNA sequence: TGTGCCAGCAGCTTAGACGGACAGGGGTTCCGCTACGAGCAGTACTTC.

V usage is TRBV7-9 and J usage is TRBJ1-5; possible D gene TRBD1, 5 bases. V dropped 2 bases and J dropped 4 bases, with 12 bases sitting between them. This CDR3 contains 15 residues. Germline loops: CDR1 SEHNR, CDR2 FQNEAQ (reference sequence). Written as DNA, the CDR3 is TGTGCCAGCAGCTTACAGGGTTCAACTAATCAGCCCCAGCATTTT. This codes for CASSLQGSTNQPQHF.

This chain connects TRBV24-1 to TRBJ1-3; D perhaps matches TRBD1 (6 bases). Germline assignment: CDR1 KGHDR and CDR2 SFDVKD. The CDR3 runs to 12 residues. Trimming removed 9 bases at V and 8 bases at J, with 13 bases between. The CDR3 loop is CATQDRRHTIYF. In DNA form, the CDR3 reads TGTGCCACCCAAGACAGGAGGCACACCATATATTTT.

V usage is TRBV4-1 and J usage is TRBJ2-1; 8 bases are a match to TRBD2. Germline assignment: CDR1 MGHRA and CDR2 YSYEKL. This CDR3 region has 17 residues. V shed 6 bases, J shed 3 bases, and the junction held 13 bases outside the gene matches. CDR3 sequence (DNA): TGCGCCAGCAGTCCGTTTAGGAGCGGGAGTCTCTACAATGAGCAGTTCTTC. Protein sequence: CASSPFRSGSLYNEQFF.

This sequence joins TRBV12-3 or TRBV12-4 and TRBJ1-1, with unresolved D. CDR3 length: 13 residues. V was pared by 2 bases and J by 4 bases, with 8 bases between. CDR3: CASSLRVGTEAFF. The CDR3 region has the DNA TGTGCCAGCAGTTTACGGGTCGGCACTGAAGCTTTCTTT.

The CDR3 DNA is TGTGCCAGTAGTATAACCGGACAGGTCTATGGCTACACCTTC. Translating gives CASSITGQVYGYTF. The rearrangement joins TRBV19 to TRBJ1-2; TRBD1 matches at 7 bases. The V and J ends lost 2 bases and 4 bases, in that order; junction bases with no gene match: 4. Germline assignment: CDR1 LNHDA and CDR2 SQIVND (reference sequence). CDR3 length: 14 residues.

The chain uses TRBV6-5 and TRBJ1-1; unclear D gene. The CDR3 is 14 residues long. Germline assignment: CDR1 MNHEY and CDR2 SVGAGI. V was pared by 7 bases and J by 1 base, with 13 bases between. Here the CDR3 DNA reads TGTGCCAGCACCGAGTATCTAGGGAACACTGAAGCTTTCTTT. Translating gives CASTEYLGNTEAFF.

The rearrangement links TRBV10-3 to TRBJ2-1, with D perhaps TRBD2 (5 bases). The CDR3 is 16 residues long. Germline values: CDR1 ENHRY, CDR2 SYGVKD. Trimming pared 3 bases from V and 0 bases from J, leaving 12 bases between. CDR3 nucleotide sequence: TGTGCCATCAGTGATATTCTTCGGGGCTCCTACAATGAGCAGTTCTTC. Translated, it gives CAISDILRGSYNEQFF.

The genes are TRBV12-5 and TRBJ2-2, with D maybe TRBD1 (5 bases). The germline V gene has CDR1 LGHNT and CDR2 FRNRAP. The CDR3 sequence is 15 residues long. The V and J ends lost 9 bases and 4 bases respectively, with 18 bases between them. CDR3 sequence reads: CARSPRTFATGELFF. The CDR3 nucleotides are TGTGCTAGATCCCCAAGGACATTCGCCACCGGGGAGCTGTTTTTT.

The J gene is TRBJ1-2, the V gene TRBV4-3; D perhaps matches TRBD1 (6 bases). Deletions cut 0 bases from V and 0 bases from J, with 11 bases between. This CDR3 spans 16 amino acids. CDR1 and CDR2 (germline): LGHNA, YSLEER. CDR3 sequence: CASSQEQGLANYGYTF. The CDR3 DNA sequence: TGCGCCAGCAGCCAAGAGCAGGGGTTAGCTAACTATGGCTACACCTTC.